This is a list of T cell receptor beta chains from one sample in a study of PD-1 blockade in mismatch repair-deficient tumors. The protocol was immunoSEQ multiplex PCR, while the TCRdb copy is restricted to in-frame clones and leaves out a portion. The sample holds around 120,000 clones; around 86% are singletons and the top ten take approximately 15%. Sequencing used peripheral blood, obtained 44 weeks after starting pembrolizumab. The receptors shown here come from an adult with mismatch repair-deficient cancer. Each CDR3 is given with its conserved first and last residue. D genes are given only for firm matches. A row's size may be missing; if present it is once, few, many or a size class.

V,size,J,D,DNA,CDR3
TRBV12-5,-,TRBJ2-2,TRBD2,TGTGCTAGTGGTCCGGGAGATGACAGCCCAGCGGGAGACGTCACCGGGGAGCTGTTTTTT,CASGPGDDSPAGDVTGELFF
TRBV4-2,-,TRBJ2-7,-,TGTGCCAGCAGCCAAGATGGTTCCTACGAGCAGTACTTC,CASSQDGSYEQYF
TRBV7-2,-,TRBJ2-7,-,TGTGCCAGCAGCTTCGGTCCATTCAGCTACGAGCAGTACTTC,CASSFGPFSYEQYF
TRBV2,-,TRBJ2-3,TRBD1,TGTGCCAGCCTACCGGGACAGCCGGTAGATACGCAGTATTTT,CASLPGQPVDTQYF
TRBV28,few,TRBJ1-2,-,TGTGCCAGCAGTTTAAGTGCGGACGGCTATGGCTACACCTTC,CASSLSADGYGYTF
TRBV2,-,TRBJ2-7,TRBD1,TGTGCCAGCAGTCCCATCGACAGGGTAGTCCACGAGCAGTACTTC,CASSPIDRVVHEQYF
TRBV6-5,-,TRBJ2-5,-,TGTGCCAGCAGTCGTCGCCCAGGGGAAGAGACCCAGTACTTC,CASSRRPGEETQYF
TRBV9,-,TRBJ2-3,TRBD2,TGTGCCAGCAGCGTGGCGGGAGTAATCACAGATACGCAGTATTTT,CASSVAGVITDTQYF
TRBV2,-,TRBJ1-4,-,TGTGCCAGCATTGGGTCTAATGAAAAACTGTTTTTT,CASIGSNEKLFF
TRBV6-5,-,TRBJ2-3,TRBD2,TGTGCCAGCAGTTACTCAGGCGGGAGGGCGTATACGCAGTATTTT,CASSYSGGRAYTQYF
TRBV15,-,TRBJ2-2,-,TGTGCCACCAGCAGAGGTTGGTGGGGGGGGCGCAGGGACACCGGGGAGCTGTTTTTT,CATSRGWWGGRRDTGELFF
TRBV5-1,-,TRBJ2-3,-,TGTGCCAGCAGCTCGGCTTCCAACACAGATACGCAGTATTTT,CASSSASNTDTQYF
TRBV7-6,-,TRBJ2-7,TRBD1,TGTGCCAGCAGCTCGAATCAGGGGGCCTACGAGCAGTACTTC,CASSSNQGAYEQYF
TRBV30,-,TRBJ1-5,TRBD1,TGTGCCTGGAGTTTAACAGGGGTTAGTCAGCCCCAGCATTTT,CAWSLTGVSQPQHF
TRBV27,-,TRBJ2-4,TRBD2,TGTGCCAGCAGTCCCGGACTAGCGGGATCCGGGTACTTC,CASSPGLAGSGYF
TRBV15,-,TRBJ2-5,TRBD2,TGTGCCACCAGCAGACTAGCGGGAGTCCACAAAGAGACCCAGTACTTC,CATSRLAGVHKETQYF
TRBV29-1,-,TRBJ2-7,-,TGCAGCTTCATGACAGACTCTCTTTACGAGCAGTACTTC,CSFMTDSLYEQYF
TRBV10-2,-,TRBJ1-1,-,TGCGCCAGCAGTCCTATTTCCAGGTACAAGGCTGAAGCTTTCTTT,CASSPISRYKAEAFF
TRBV30,-,TRBJ1-1,-,TGTGCCAGCGGACAGATTAACACTGAAGCTTTCTTT,CASGQINTEAFF
TRBV5-6,-,TRBJ2-2,-,TGTGCCAGCAGCTTATTATGGCCCCGGGGGCGCGACCTCACCGGGGAGCTGTTTTTT,CASSLLWPRGRDLTGELFF
TRBV11-2,-,TRBJ1-1,-,TGTGCCAGCAGCTCGAACGTCCCCGACAGGAACACTGAAGCTTTCTTT,CASSSNVPDRNTEAFF
TRBV10-2,-,TRBJ2-7,TRBD1,TGCGCCAGCATTTCCGGGACAGGCTCACGACTCCTTCCCTACGAGCAGTACTTC,CASISGTGSRLLPYEQYF
TRBV10-2,-,TRBJ2-7,-,TGCGCCAGCAGTGAGTGGAGGACCTCCTACGAGCAGTACTTC,CASSEWRTSYEQYF
TRBV6-5,once,TRBJ2-7,-,TGTGCCAGCAGTTACCGTACGGGGAACTCCTACGAGCAGTACTTC,CASSYRTGNSYEQYF
TRBV5-1,-,TRBJ2-5,-,TGCGCCAGCAGCCCGCCACAGGGTTGGGAGACCCAGTACTTC,CASSPPQGWETQYF
TRBV6-5,-,TRBJ2-1,TRBD1,TGTGCCAGCAGTCCCGAGGACAGGGTCGGAAATGAGCAGTTCTTC,CASSPEDRVGNEQFF
TRBV27,-,TRBJ2-7,TRBD1,TGTGCCAGCAGCCCATCCAATGGACAGGTACTCTACGAGCAGTACTTC,CASSPSNGQVLYEQYF
TRBV5-1,-,TRBJ2-7,-,TGCGCCAGCAGCTTGGGGGACCGAGAACTCTACGAGCAGTACTTC,CASSLGDRELYEQYF
TRBV7-9,-,TRBJ1-2,-,TGTGCCAGCACCAAAATCCGGGGGGCGGACTATGGCTACACCTTC,CASTKIRGADYGYTF